A selection of T cell receptor beta chains follows, all from one sample in a study of neoadjuvant anti-PD-1 for oral cavity cancer. This table comes from immunoSEQ multiplex PCR, and its TCRdb copy is limited to in-frame clones, with some not included. In the table there are tens of thousands of clones, around 85% of which are singletons. Sequencing used PBMCs, obtained before nivolumab (anti-PD-1) treatment. The receptor source for this set is a person between 40 and 80 years old with oral cavity squamous cell carcinoma. Each CDR3 is given without its conserved first and last residue. Only part of the rows carry a size: once, few, many, or a class if the clone is expanded.

TRBV10-3	TRBJ1-2	NA	AISMDSVYGYT
TRBV7-8	TRBJ2-7	NA	ASSLDGTSGRQQY
TRBV11-3	TRBJ2-2	NA	ASSLTAGAGELF
TRBV6-5	TRBJ1-5	NA	ASSSPDRNQPQH
TRBV5-4	TRBJ1-2	NA	ASSFIEGDYGYT
TRBV11-1	TRBJ1-2	NA	ASSFEARFNYGYT
TRBV6-5	TRBJ1-1	NA	ASSYVSQSGSTEAF
TRBV27	TRBJ2-7	NA	ASSSYGGSYEQY
TRBV30	TRBJ1-2	NA	AWISRVEGRYT
TRBV10-3	TRBJ1-1	NA	AIRTGNTEAF
TRBV7-2	TRBJ1-6	NA	ASVRDFFSNSPLH
TRBV2	TRBJ1-1	few	ASSEGSLGAF